The sequence of this T cell receptor (beta chain) was determined in a study of cytomegalovirus exposure and HLA in healthy donors. Broader study findings: The authors considered a cluster of highly shared sequence variants likely to be a sequencing artifact. The authors later found HLA-associated TCR beta chains more clonally expanded than equally common others. Some public TCRs appeared in many individuals, while most sequences were rare.

PCR primers comprised 60 Vbeta and 13 Jbeta primers. This table comes from immunoSEQ multiplex PCR, and its TCRdb copy is limited to in-frame clones, with some not included. The sample has 70,000 to 95,000 clones, around 77% seen once. The donors were healthy bone marrow donors. This clone was seen only a few times. What it binds is not known. Germline CDR1 ENHRY, CDR2 SYGVKD. The CDR3 is made up of 13 amino acids. Deletions cut 1 base from V and 7 bases from J, with 5 bases between. Sequenced material: PBMCs. The J gene is TRBJ1-6, the V gene TRBV10-3; no firm D call. This sequence was found in a man in his forties or fifties in good health and CMV-seronegative. The chain's CDR3 is CAISEYENSPLHF. The CDR3 nucleotides are TGTGCCATCAGTGAGTACGAGAATTCACCCCTCCACTTT.